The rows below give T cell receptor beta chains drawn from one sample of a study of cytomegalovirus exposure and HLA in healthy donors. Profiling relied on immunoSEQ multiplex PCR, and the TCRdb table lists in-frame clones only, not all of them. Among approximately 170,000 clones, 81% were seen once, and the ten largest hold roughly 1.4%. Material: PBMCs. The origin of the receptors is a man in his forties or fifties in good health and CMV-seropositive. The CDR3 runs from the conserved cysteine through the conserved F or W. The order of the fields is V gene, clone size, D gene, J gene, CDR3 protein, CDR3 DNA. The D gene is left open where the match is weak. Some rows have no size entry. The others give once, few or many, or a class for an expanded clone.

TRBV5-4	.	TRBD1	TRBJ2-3	CASSLEGQVSDTQYF	TGTGCCAGCAGCTTGGAGGGACAGGTGTCAGATACGCAGTATTTT
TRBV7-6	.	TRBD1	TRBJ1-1	CASRSSTGTNTEAFF	TGTGCCAGCAGGTCCTCGACAGGGACGAACACTGAAGCTTTCTTT
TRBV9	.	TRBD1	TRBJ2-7	CASSAPQGWDRYEQYF	TGTGCCAGCAGCGCCCCACAGGGGTGGGACCGTTACGAGCAGTACTTC
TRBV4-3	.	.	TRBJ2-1	CASSQEGLATVNEQFF	TGCGCCAGCAGCCAAGAAGGCCTAGCGACAGTGAATGAGCAGTTCTTC
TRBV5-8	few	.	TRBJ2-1	CASEVGRSVYNEQFF	TGTGCCAGCGAGGTAGGCCGTTCGGTCTACAATGAGCAGTTCTTC
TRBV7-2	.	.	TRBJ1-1	CASSLDRVVEAFF	TGTGCCAGCAGCTTAGACAGAGTGGTTGAAGCTTTCTTT
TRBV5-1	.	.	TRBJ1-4	CASRGGSNEKLFF	TGCGCCAGCAGGGGAGGGTCTAATGAAAAACTGTTTTTT
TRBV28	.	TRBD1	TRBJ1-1	CASGYTGGIRTEAFF	TGTGCCAGCGGGTACACAGGGGGCATACGGACTGAAGCTTTCTTT
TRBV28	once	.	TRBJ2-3	CASTRGGTDTQYF	TGTGCCAGCACCAGGGGGGGCACAGATACGCAGTATTTT
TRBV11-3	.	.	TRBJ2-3	CASSSPSDGRTQYF	TGTGCCAGCAGCTCCCCCTCCGATGGCCGCACGCAGTATTTT
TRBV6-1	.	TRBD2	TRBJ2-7	CASRKGLADSYEQYF	TGTGCCAGCAGAAAGGGACTAGCGGATTCCTACGAGCAGTACTTC
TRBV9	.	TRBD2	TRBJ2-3	CASSVQAGVSTDTQYF	TGTGCCAGCAGCGTTCAAGCGGGGGTTAGCACAGATACGCAGTATTTT
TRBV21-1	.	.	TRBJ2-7	CASSNPGRGCYEQYF	TGTGCCAGCAGCAATCCCGGGAGAGGCTGCTACGAGCAGTACTTC
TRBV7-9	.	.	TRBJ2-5	CASSRTGSQETQYF	TGTGCCAGCAGCCGAACAGGTAGCCAAGAGACCCAGTACTTC
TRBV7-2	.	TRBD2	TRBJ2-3	CASSWTSGSTDTQYF	TGTGCCAGCAGCTGGACTAGCGGGAGCACAGATACGCAGTATTTT
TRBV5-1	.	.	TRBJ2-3	CASSLEPADTQYF	TGCGCCAGCAGCTTGGAGCCGGCAGATACGCAGTATTTT
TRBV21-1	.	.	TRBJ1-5	CASSALDRANQPQHF	TGTGCCAGCAGCGCTTTGGACAGGGCGAATCAGCCCCAGCATTTT
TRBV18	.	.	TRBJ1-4	CASSPPNSFNEKLFF	TGTGCCAGCTCACCACCAAACAGCTTTAATGAAAAACTGTTTTTT
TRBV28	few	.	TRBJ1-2	CASSSRFRNGYTF	TGTGCCAGCAGTAGCCGTTTCAGGAATGGCTACACCTTC
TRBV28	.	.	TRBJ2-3	CASMAAPPTDTQYF	TGTGCCAGCATGGCGGCCCCTCCAACAGATACGCAGTATTTT